Listed below are T cell receptor beta chains from one sample, sequenced in a study of Ad26.COV2.S vaccination and SARS-CoV-2 variants. The repertoire was sequenced with immunoSEQ multiplex PCR; TCRdb's copy has only in-frame clones and lacks some. This table holds roughly 700,000 clones, roughly 90% found once. Sequences were derived from peripheral blood, sampled in a trial of Ad26.COV2.S vaccine versus placebo. These receptors all stem from a person between 18 and 65 years old who received the Ad26.COV2.S COVID-19 vaccine or a placebo. Each CDR3 is given with its conserved first and last residue. The order of the fields is CDR3 protein, CDR3 DNA, clone size, V gene, D gene, J gene. D genes are given only for firm matches. Only part of the rows carry a size: once, few, many, or a class if the clone is expanded.

CASSLGPRAGEGPYEQYF	TGCGCCAGCAGCTTGGGCCCCCGAGCGGGAGAAGGCCCCTACGAGCAGTACTTC	.	TRBV5-1	TRBD2	TRBJ2-7
CASSPRQGTSTDTQYF	TGTGCCAGCAGTCCTCGCCAAGGCACTAGCACAGATACGCAGTATTTT	.	TRBV6-6	.	TRBJ2-3
CASSPGRGLNQPQHF	TGTGCCAGCTCACCGGGAAGGGGGCTGAATCAGCCCCAGCATTTT	.	TRBV18	TRBD1	TRBJ1-5
CASSLSEETQYF	TGTGCCAGCAGCTTGTCAGAAGAGACCCAGTACTTC	once	TRBV7-6	.	TRBJ2-5
CASSQDRGVYGYTF	TGTGCCAGCTCCCAGGACAGGGGGGTCTATGGCTACACCTTC	.	TRBV18	TRBD1	TRBJ1-2
CASSLDGGPSSYNEQFF	TGCGCCAGCAGCTTGGACGGGGGCCCCAGCTCCTACAATGAGCAGTTCTTC	.	TRBV5-1	.	TRBJ2-1
CASSYSAELLSPLHF	TGTGCCAGCAGTTACTCTGCAGAGCTATTGTCACCCCTCCACTTT	.	TRBV6-5	.	TRBJ1-6
CASSVGWGNTEAFF	TGTGCCAGCAGCGTAGGCTGGGGGAACACTGAAGCTTTCTTT	.	TRBV9	.	TRBJ1-1
CASSVSSDDYGYTF	TGTGCCAGCAGCGTAAGTTCAGATGACTATGGCTACACCTTC	.	TRBV9	.	TRBJ1-2
CASRHTGGGPETQYF	TGTGCCAGCAGACATACAGGGGGCGGGCCAGAGACCCAGTACTTC	.	TRBV6-5	TRBD1	TRBJ2-5
CASSYPRGFREKLFF	TGTGCCAGCAGTTACCCACGCGGATTTAGAGAAAAACTGTTTTTT	.	TRBV6-2/TRBV6-3	.	TRBJ1-4
CATLQGAGQPQHF	TGTGCCACACTACAGGGGGCAGGGCAGCCCCAGCATTTT	.	TRBV10-3	TRBD1	TRBJ1-5
CASSEGGLTDTQYF	TGTGCCAGCAGTGAAGGGGGACTAACAGATACGCAGTATTTT	.	TRBV2	TRBD2	TRBJ2-3
CASSQREGQGYEQYF	TGTGCCAGCAGCCAGCGTGAGGGACAGGGTTACGAGCAGTACTTC	.	TRBV4-2	TRBD1	TRBJ2-7
CSVQGMREQFF	TGCAGCGTCCAAGGGATGAGGGAGCAGTTCTTC	.	TRBV29-1	.	TRBJ2-1
CASGLVQTGGLQPQHF	TGTGCTAGTGGTTTGGTACAAACAGGGGGCTTGCAGCCCCAGCATTTT	.	TRBV12-5	TRBD1	TRBJ1-5
CASSLAGGFSSYEQYF	TGTGCCAGCAGCTTAGCGGGAGGCTTTAGCTCCTACGAGCAGTACTTC	.	TRBV7-2	.	TRBJ2-7
CASSRRGAEDTGELFF	TGTGCCAGCAGCCGTAGGGGCGCCGAGGACACCGGGGAGCTGTTTTTT	.	TRBV11-2	.	TRBJ2-2
CASSYSPGQGADTQYF	TGTGCCAGCAGCTACTCCCCGGGACAGGGGGCAGATACGCAGTATTTT	.	TRBV7-3	TRBD1	TRBJ2-3
CASSLGGWETQYF	TGTGCCAGCAGCTTGGGGGGTTGGGAGACCCAGTACTTC	.	TRBV12-3/TRBV12-4	.	TRBJ2-5
CASSLGSTQEQFF	TGTGCCAGCAGCTTAGGCAGCACCCAGGAGCAGTTCTTC	.	TRBV7-2	.	TRBJ2-1
CASSAGGRITEAFF	TGTGCCAGCAGCGCAGGGGGCAGGATCACTGAAGCTTTCTTT	.	TRBV7-2	TRBD1	TRBJ1-1
CASSLDSGWSYTF	TGCGCCAGCAGCTTGGACAGTGGCTGGAGCTACACCTTC	.	TRBV5-1	.	TRBJ1-2
CASSIKGGPPGSNEQFF	TGTGCCAGCTCCATCAAAGGCGGGCCCCCCGGGAGCAATGAGCAGTTCTTC	.	TRBV18	.	TRBJ2-1
CSVGRDPYGYTF	TGCAGCGTTGGCAGGGACCCCTATGGCTACACCTTC	.	TRBV29-1	.	TRBJ1-2
CASSPPRAGGWETQYF	TGTGCCAGCAGTCCCCCTCGGGCGGGAGGATGGGAGACCCAGTACTTC	.	TRBV27	TRBD2	TRBJ2-5
CASSPIGANVLTF	TGTGCCAGCTCACCCATAGGAGCCAACGTCCTGACTTTC	.	TRBV18	.	TRBJ2-6
CASSRTSGGANGEQFF	TGTGCCAGCAGCCGTACTAGCGGGGGGGCCAACGGTGAGCAGTTCTTC	.	TRBV7-2	TRBD2	TRBJ2-1
CASSPRRDSQADTQYF	TGTGCCAGCAGCCCCCGGAGGGACAGTCAAGCAGATACGCAGTATTTT	.	TRBV9	.	TRBJ2-3
CASSLWGSKETQYF	TGTGCCAGCAGCTTATGGGGCAGTAAAGAGACCCAGTACTTC	.	TRBV7-9	.	TRBJ2-5
CASSYAPGIQNTEAFF	TGTGCCAGCAGTTACGCGCCAGGGATTCAGAACACTGAAGCTTTCTTT	.	TRBV6-5	.	TRBJ1-1
CATSRGGGSGNTIYF	TGTGCCACCAGCAGAGGAGGGGGCTCTGGAAACACCATATATTTT	few	TRBV15	.	TRBJ1-3
CASSLGRGQGYTF	TGTGCCAGCAGTTTGGGGCGGGGGCAGGGCTACACCTTC	.	TRBV12-3/TRBV12-4	.	TRBJ1-2
CASSLARDRVDQPQHF	TGTGCCAGCAGCTTAGCGCGGGACAGGGTGGATCAGCCCCAGCATTTT	.	TRBV7-2	TRBD1	TRBJ1-5
CATSDLVSGGLNEQFF	TGTGCCACCAGTGATTTGGTCAGCGGAGGACTGAATGAGCAGTTCTTC	.	TRBV24-1	.	TRBJ2-1
CASIKDRAGIETQYF	TGTGCCAGCATAAAGGACAGGGCGGGAATTGAGACCCAGTACTTC	.	TRBV6-6	TRBD1	TRBJ2-5
CASSEGAGEGQPQHF	TGTGCCAGCAGTGAAGGGGCAGGGGAGGGCCAGCCCCAGCATTTT	few	TRBV6-4	.	TRBJ1-5
CAWSVRANEKLFF	TGTGCCTGGAGTGTACGGGCCAATGAAAAACTGTTTTTT	once	TRBV30	.	TRBJ1-4
CASSLWGGSGSDTQYF	TGTGCCAGCAGCTTGTGGGGCGGCTCAGGGTCAGATACGCAGTATTTT	.	TRBV7-2	.	TRBJ2-3
CASSFSAYEQYF	TGTGCCAGCAGCTTTTCGGCCTACGAGCAGTACTTC	.	TRBV7-9	.	TRBJ2-7
CASSRKTERTENTEAFF	TGTGCCAGCAGCAGAAAAACTGAACGGACAGAGAACACTGAAGCTTTCTTT	.	TRBV21-1	.	TRBJ1-1
CASSLPQVNTEAFF	TGCGCCAGCAGCTTACCACAGGTGAACACTGAAGCTTTCTTT	.	TRBV5-1	.	TRBJ1-1